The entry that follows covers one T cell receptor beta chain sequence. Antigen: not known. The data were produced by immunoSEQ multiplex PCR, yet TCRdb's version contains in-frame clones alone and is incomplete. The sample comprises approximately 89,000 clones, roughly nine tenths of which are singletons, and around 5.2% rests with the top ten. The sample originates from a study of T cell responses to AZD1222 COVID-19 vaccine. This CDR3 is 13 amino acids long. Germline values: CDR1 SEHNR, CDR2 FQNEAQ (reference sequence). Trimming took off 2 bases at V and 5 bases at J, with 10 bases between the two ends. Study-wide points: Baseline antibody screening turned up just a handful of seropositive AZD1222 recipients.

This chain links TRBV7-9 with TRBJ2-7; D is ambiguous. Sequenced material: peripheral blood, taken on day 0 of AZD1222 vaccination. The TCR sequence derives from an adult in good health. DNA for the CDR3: TGTGCCAGCAGCTTACTCAGCGTTGACGAGCAGTACTTC. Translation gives CASSLLSVDEQYF.